One T cell receptor beta chain is described in this entry. Distinct nucleotide sequences in the sample also encode this CDR3. Germline CDR1 reads SGDLS; CDR2 reads YYNGEE. V dropped 2 bases and J dropped 3; count of bases not matched to a gene: 2. This CDR3 comprises 13 residues. This sample is part of a study of shared clonotypes between healthy human individuals. Sequenced by immunoSEQ multiplex PCR; TCRdb stores in-frame clones only, minus some. The data contain 2.3 million or so clones, 80% to 95% of them singletons. The chain is built from TRBV9 and TRBJ2-7, with TRBD1 identical over 7 bases. The sequenced material came from naive CD4+ T cells from PBMCs. Specified subset: CD45RA+ positively selected. This sequence was found in a man younger than 35 in good health. Some clones in this sample may be carry-over from other donors' samples. The CDR3 is CASSVRQGYEQYF. CDR3 nucleotide sequence: TGTGCCAGCAGCGTCCGACAGGGCTACGAGCAGTACTTC.